This T cell receptor beta chain was sequenced for a study of blood T cell repertoires in COVID-19. For the study at large: COVID-19 samples from acute and convalescent phases originated in the United States, Italy and Spain.

The CDR3 totals 15 residues. Germline CDR1 MNHEY, CDR2 SMNVEV (reference sequence). The V and J ends lost 6 bases and 14 bases, in that order; junction bases with no gene match: 16. Data came from immunoSEQ multiplex PCR; TCRdb stores just in-frame clones and leaves some out. Here the sample spans approximately 190,000 clones, just under 85% being singletons. This TCR was sampled from a woman between 70 and 85 years old with active or convalescent COVID-19. What was sequenced was peripheral blood. The rearrangement joins TRBV27 to TRBJ2-3; TRBD2 matches 11 bases. The CDR3 DNA reads TGTGCCAGCAGGCTTCAGGGGTCACTAGCGGGAGTAGTGTATTTT. Protein: CASRLQGSLAGVVYF.